The rows below give T cell receptor beta chains drawn from one sample of a study of cytomegalovirus exposure and HLA in healthy donors. Repertoires were generated with immunoSEQ multiplex PCR, while TCRdb's copy carries only in-frame clones and drops some. The data hold about 160,000 clones, with approximately 81% observed a single time. The sequenced sample consisted of PBMCs. The receptor source for this set is a young man in good health and CMV-seronegative. The CDR3 runs from the conserved cysteine through the conserved F or W. D genes are given only for firm matches. Clone size is not always given. Where it is, it says once, few, many or a class for expanded clones.

cdr3_aa	cdr3_nt	clone_size	v_call	d_call	j_call
CASSLVGNIETDTQYF	TGTGCCAGCAGCTTAGTCGGGAATATAGAAACAGATACGCAGTATTTT	.	TRBV7-2	.	TRBJ2-3
CASSLGGKSNQPQHF	TGTGCCAGCAGCCTGGGGGGGAAAAGCAATCAGCCCCAGCATTTT	.	TRBV9	.	TRBJ1-5
CASSFSQGIKPGELFF	TGTGCCAGCAGTTTTAGTCAGGGGATCAAGCCCGGGGAGCTGTTTTTT	.	TRBV28	.	TRBJ2-2
CASSRTSGDYEQYF	TGTGCCAGTAGCAGGACTAGCGGAGACTACGAGCAGTACTTC	.	TRBV19	TRBD2	TRBJ2-7
CASSHQGEQYF	TGTGCCAGCAGTCACCAGGGGGAGCAGTACTTC	once	TRBV6-6	.	TRBJ2-7
CASSRGTGDSNQPQHF	TGCGCCAGCAGCCGAGGGACAGGCGATAGCAATCAGCCCCAGCATTTT	.	TRBV4-3	TRBD1	TRBJ1-5
CASSLIRGQIEAFF	TGTGCCAGCAGCTTGATCAGGGGCCAAATTGAAGCTTTCTTT	.	TRBV5-6	.	TRBJ1-1
CASSLDRVANVLTF	TGCGCCAGCAGCTTGGACAGGGTGGCCAACGTCCTGACTTTC	.	TRBV5-1	.	TRBJ2-6
CASSFRGAEAFF	TGTGCCAGCAGTTTCAGGGGGGCCGAAGCTTTCTTT	.	TRBV11-3	TRBD1	TRBJ1-1
CASRTPGLADNEQFF	TGTGCCAGCAGGACCCCCGGACTAGCGGACAATGAGCAGTTCTTC	.	TRBV6-1	TRBD2	TRBJ2-1